The rows below give T cell receptor beta chains drawn from one sample of a study of cytomegalovirus exposure and HLA in healthy donors. The table came from immunoSEQ multiplex PCR; TCRdb's copy has only in-frame clones and leaves some out. The sample holds fewer than 350,000 clones, around nine tenths seen once. Source material: PBMCs. The source is a young woman in good health and CMV-seronegative. Each CDR3 is given with its conserved first and last residue. The D gene is left open where the match is weak. Clone size appears in some rows only: once, few, many, or a class for an expanded clone.

v_gene	abundance	d_gene	j_gene	CDR3aa	CDR3nt
TRBV5-1	-	TRBD2	TRBJ2-3	CASSLVPSGGAVADTQYF	TGTGCCAGCAGCTTGGTTCCTAGCGGGGGGGCTGTAGCAGATACGCAGTATTTT
TRBV5-1	-	-	TRBJ1-1	CASSLFRGTEAFF	TGCGCCAGCAGCTTGTTTCGCGGGACTGAAGCTTTCTTT
TRBV6-1	-	-	TRBJ2-3	CAINQGPADTQYF	TGTGCCATTAATCAGGGTCCGGCAGATACGCAGTATTTT
TRBV5-5	few	-	TRBJ1-1	CASSSGTLNTEAFF	TGTGCCAGCAGCTCCGGGACACTCAACACTGAAGCTTTCTTT
TRBV7-3	-	TRBD2	TRBJ2-7	CASSLAGGGYEQYF	TGTGCCAGCAGCCTGGCCGGGGGGGGATACGAGCAGTACTTC
TRBV6-6	-	TRBD1	TRBJ2-1	CASSYARTGRKDEQFF	TGTGCCAGCAGTTACGCTAGGACAGGGAGAAAGGATGAGCAGTTCTTC
TRBV6-1	-	TRBD1	TRBJ2-7	CASTPGTGFYEQYF	TGTGCCAGCACCCCCGGGACAGGGTTCTACGAGCAGTACTTC
TRBV5-4	-	-	TRBJ2-3	CASSLRGGDTQYF	TGTGCCAGCAGCTTGCGGGGAGGAGATACGCAGTATTTT
TRBV29-1	-	-	TRBJ2-2	CSVPGVSGELFF	TGCAGCGTCCCAGGGGTTTCCGGGGAGCTGTTTTTT
TRBV6-5	-	-	TRBJ1-6	CASSYEGGSSLHF	TGTGCCAGCAGTTACGAAGGCGGTAGTTCCCTCCACTTT
TRBV6-6	-	TRBD1	TRBJ1-2	CASSYDGTAVTYGYTF	TGTGCCAGCAGTTACGATGGGACAGCCGTCACCTATGGCTACACCTTC
TRBV9	-	-	TRBJ1-5	CASSLGVRDQPQHF	TGTGCCAGCAGTCTAGGGGTTAGGGATCAGCCCCAGCATTTT
TRBV27	-	TRBD2	TRBJ2-7	CASSLRLAGHEQYF	TGTGCCAGCAGTTTAAGACTAGCGGGCCACGAGCAGTACTTC
TRBV5-1	-	-	TRBJ2-3	CASSQGSGGTDTQYF	TGCGCCAGCAGCCAGGGGTCCGGTGGCACAGATACGCAGTATTTT
TRBV29-1	-	-	TRBJ1-1	CSVEVAGLNTEAFF	TGCAGCGTTGAAGTTGCGGGATTGAACACTGAAGCTTTCTTT
TRBV6-1	-	-	TRBJ1-1	CASSGGPGNTEAFF	TGTGCCAGTAGTGGGGGGCCGGGGAACACTGAAGCTTTCTTT
TRBV6-5	-	TRBD1	TRBJ1-2	CASSLPDRENGYTF	TGTGCCAGCAGCCTTCCAGACAGGGAAAATGGCTACACCTTC
TRBV25-1	-	TRBD1	TRBJ1-4	CASSTPGGPTNEKLFF	TGTGCCAGCAGTACGCCAGGGGGACCAACTAATGAAAAACTGTTTTTT
TRBV5-1	-	TRBD1	TRBJ1-2	CASSLTTGGDYGYTF	TGCGCCAGCAGCTTAACCACAGGGGGCGACTATGGCTACACCTTC
TRBV6-1	-	-	TRBJ1-2	CAMGRQDPATF	TGTGCCATGGGGAGACAGGACCCAGCTACCTTC
TRBV11-2	once	TRBD1	TRBJ2-7	CASSSPRQGRYYEQYF	TGTGCCAGCAGCTCACCCAGACAGGGGAGATATTACGAGCAGTACTTC
TRBV11-3	-	TRBD2	TRBJ2-7	CASSSGLVPIYEQYF	TGTGCCAGCAGCTCCGGACTAGTCCCCATCTACGAGCAGTACTTC
TRBV5-1	-	TRBD2	TRBJ2-2	CASSLSGTSGGSNTGELFF	TGCGCCAGCAGCTTATCCGGGACTAGCGGAGGCTCGAACACCGGGGAGCTGTTTTTT
TRBV5-1	-	-	TRBJ2-3	CASSVDGAGRYTDTQYF	TGCGCCAGCAGCGTGGATGGGGCGGGGAGATACACAGATACGCAGTATTTT
TRBV27	once	-	TRBJ2-3	CASSLSASTDTQYF	TGTGCCAGCAGTTTATCGGCCAGCACAGATACGCAGTATTTT
TRBV27	once	TRBD2	TRBJ2-7	CASSIALAGASYEQYF	TGTGCCAGCAGCATCGCCTTAGCGGGGGCCTCCTACGAGCAGTACTTC
TRBV27	-	TRBD2	TRBJ2-1	CASSAGRGYSEQFF	TGTGCCAGCAGTGCAGGGAGGGGCTATAGTGAGCAGTTCTTC
TRBV5-4	-	-	TRBJ2-2	CASSLLGGTGELFF	TGTGCCAGCAGCTTGTTGGGCGGGACCGGGGAGCTGTTTTTT
TRBV30	-	TRBD2	TRBJ2-1	CAWSGQTSGGPFGNEQFF	TGTGCCTGGAGTGGGCAGACTAGCGGGGGCCCGTTTGGCAATGAGCAGTTCTTC
TRBV6-1	-	-	TRBJ1-5	CASSGEDMISNQPQHF	TGTGCCAGCAGTGGGGAGGACATGATTAGCAATCAGCCCCAGCATTTT
TRBV19	few	-	TRBJ1-1	CASSSGSTEAFF	TGTGCCAGTTCTAGTGGGTCGACTGAAGCTTTCTTT
TRBV21-1	-	-	TRBJ1-5	CASSRESFFSNQPQHF	TGTGCCAGCAGCAGAGAGTCTTTTTTTAGCAATCAGCCCCAGCATTTT
TRBV6-1	-	TRBD1	TRBJ1-1	CASNTGQGNTEAFF	TGTGCCAGCAATACGGGACAGGGGAACACTGAAGCTTTCTTT
TRBV7-9	-	TRBD1	TRBJ2-2	CASSPRTGTGELFF	TGTGCCAGCAGCCCCAGGACAGGTACCGGGGAGCTGTTTTTT
TRBV5-1	-	TRBD1	TRBJ1-1	CASSLGTGSTEAFF	TGCGCCAGCAGCTTGGGGACAGGGAGCACTGAAGCTTTCTTT
TRBV13	-	-	TRBJ2-7	CASSSTGTSFYEQYF	TGTGCCAGCAGCTCGACCGGGACTTCCTTCTACGAGCAGTACTTC
TRBV6-4	-	-	TRBJ2-7	CASSESETGEQYF	TGTGCCAGCAGTGAAAGCGAGACGGGGGAGCAGTACTTC
TRBV10-3	-	-	TRBJ2-1	CAISESSSLNNEQFF	TGTGCCATCAGTGAGTCGAGTAGCCTAAACAATGAGCAGTTCTTC
TRBV27	-	-	TRBJ2-7	CASSLRRPPGYEQYF	TGTGCCAGCAGTTTACGTCGCCCTCCGGGCTACGAGCAGTACTTC
TRBV10-2	-	-	TRBJ2-5	CASSDARTSKFEQYF	TGCGCCAGCAGTGATGCCCGAACTAGCAAGTTTGAGCAGTACTTC
TRBV5-4	-	TRBD1	TRBJ2-7	CASSWSVTGEQQYF	TGTGCCAGCAGCTGGTCTGTGACAGGGGAACAGCAGTACTTC
TRBV6-5	-	TRBD1	TRBJ2-7	CASLGQGRYEQYF	TGCGCCAGCTTGGGACAGGGGCGCTACGAGCAGTACTTC